One sample yielded the 28 T cell receptor beta chains listed below, sequenced in a study of control samples from healthy donors and cancer patients. Sequenced by immunoSEQ multiplex PCR; TCRdb stores in-frame clones only, minus some. The sample contains under 200,000 clones, 91% of which appear only once. Sequenced: blood. These receptor sequences come from a woman in her twenties or thirties in good health.

The chain couples TRBV12-3 or TRBV12-4 to TRBJ1-5; D call uncertain. V was pared by 2 bases and J by 4 bases, with 6 bases between. This CDR3 is built from 13 residues. The DNA of the CDR3 is TGTGCCAGCAGTTTATTCGGAAATCAGCCCCAGCATTTT. Its protein is CASSLFGNQPQHF.

This chain links TRBV4-2 with TRBJ2-3; 9 bases map to TRBD2. The V segment lost 0 bases and the J segment 4 bases; nucleotides outside the gene matches: 8. This CDR3 region has 17 residues. Germline CDR1 is LGHNA and CDR2 is YNFKEQ. CDR3 loop: CASSQDSGGSGSDTQYF. For the CDR3, the DNA is TGTGCCAGCAGCCAAGATAGCGGGGGCTCCGGCTCAGATACGCAGTATTTT.

There are a few counts of this clone. The rearrangement uses TRBV19 and TRBJ1-6; 9 bases fit TRBD1. The CDR3 has 14 amino acids. Germline-derived CDR1 and CDR2 are LNHDA and SQIVND (reference sequence). Trimming at V came to 3 bases and at J to 10 bases, leaving 4 bases not matched to a gene. The CDR3 sequence is CASSIRTGDSPLHF. DNA of the CDR3: TGTGCCAGTAGTATCCGGACAGGGGACTCACCCCTCCACTTT.

This chain uses TRBV28 with TRBJ2-1; 10 bases align to TRBD2. The junction had 8 bases not matched to a gene; V was cut back by 2 bases and J by 13 bases. Germline V lookup: CDR1 MDHEN, CDR2 SYDVKM. This CDR3 spans 14 amino acids. The CDR3 DNA reads TGTGCCAGCAGTTTACTCCAGCGGGAGGGCCGTCAGTTCTTC. As protein: CASSLLQREGRQFF.

The rearrangement joins TRBV11-3 to TRBJ2-3; 14 positions match TRBD2. The V segment lost 4 bases and the J segment 3 bases; nucleotides outside the gene matches: 3. CDR1 is SGHNT and CDR2 is YENEEA in the germline V gene. This CDR3 region has 16 residues. The CDR3 sequence: CASSSRLAGGTDTQYF. DNA of the CDR3: TGTGCCAGCAGCTCCCGACTAGCGGGGGGGACAGATACGCAGTATTTT.

CDR3 coding DNA: TGTGCCAGCAGCCGACAGGGGACTAGCGGGTACGAGCAGTACTTC. It specifies CASSRQGTSGYEQYF. V is TRBV5-5 and J is TRBJ2-7; 12 bases map to TRBD2. Germline lookup yields CDR1 SGHKS and CDR2 YYEKEE (reference sequence). The CDR3 sequence is 15 residues long. With V trimmed by 4 bases and J by 4 bases, 6 bases remained unmatched.

The chain employs TRBV7-3 and TRBJ2-3; weak D call: TRBD1 (5 bases). Germline-derived CDR1 and CDR2 are SGHTA and FQGTGA. The length of the CDR3 is 15 residues. V lost 5 bases and J lost 1, with 13 bases in between. The CDR3 DNA is TGTGCCAGCAGCCAGGGTGGGGCGCGCACAGATACGCAGTATTTT. As protein: CASSQGGARTDTQYF.

This CDR3 reads CASSRQGGNTIYF. CDR3 nucleotides: TGTGCCAGCAGCCGACAGGGGGGAAACACCATATATTTT. V is TRBV11-3 and J is TRBJ1-3, with 8 positions matching TRBD1. This CDR3 region has 13 residues. Germline V gene lookup returns CDR1 SGHNT and CDR2 YENEEA. After removal of 5 bases from V and 4 bases from J, the junction contained 1 base not matched to a gene.

This chain connects TRBV7-2 to TRBJ2-1; 7 bases agree with TRBD1. The V gene's germline CDR1 is SGHTA and CDR2 FQGNSA. The CDR3 length is 13 residues. The trim removed 3 bases at V and 6 bases at J, leaving 2 bases unmatched. The CDR3 nucleotides are TGTGCCAGCAGCTTCGACAGGGTCAATGAGCAGTTCTTC. Its protein product is CASSFDRVNEQFF.

This chain links TRBV2 with TRBJ1-5; D not resolved. This CDR3 region has 14 residues. Germline V lookup: CDR1 SNHLY, CDR2 FYNNEI. V lost 3 bases, J lost 0 bases, and 6 bases lay in between. Here the CDR3 reads CASSDSSSNQPQHF. The DNA of the CDR3 is TGTGCCAGCAGTGATTCCAGTAGCAATCAGCCCCAGCATTTT.

This chain joins TRBV5-4 and TRBJ1-1; 7 bases fit TRBD1. Trimming took 5 bases from V and 0 from J; bases not matched to a gene: 4. The CDR3 loop spans 14 amino acids. Germline V gene data show CDR1 as SGHNT and CDR2 as YYREEE (reference sequence). The CDR3 spells CASSRQGVNTEAFF. CDR3 coding DNA: TGTGCCAGCAGTCGACAGGGTGTGAACACTGAAGCTTTCTTT.

This clone was counted only a few times. The chain has TRBV24-1 and TRBJ1-4; D is unclear. V lost 5 bases, J lost 3 bases, and 6 bases lay in between. This CDR3 region has 13 residues. Germline lookup yields CDR1 KGHDR and CDR2 SFDVKD. The CDR3 loop is CATSGSANEKLFF. CDR3 in DNA: TGTGCCACCAGTGGGTCGGCTAATGAAAAACTGTTTTTT.

The chain recombines TRBV20-1 with TRBJ1-5; no reliable D call. The CDR3 totals 10 residues. With 5 bases removed from V and 3 bases from J, the gap between germline ends came to 2 bases. The germline V gene has CDR1 DFQATT and CDR2 SNEGSKA (reference sequence). CDR3: CSASNQPQHF. In DNA form, the CDR3 reads TGCAGTGCTTCCAATCAGCCCCAGCATTTT.

The V call is TRBV7-3, the J call TRBJ2-1; 9 nucleotides align to TRBD2. Germline CDR1 is SGHTA and CDR2 is FQGTGA. CDR3 length equals 16 residues. V dropped 5 bases and J dropped 4; count of bases not matched to a gene: 9. CDR3 amino acids: CASSDRGTSRYNEQFF. The CDR3 bases are TGTGCCAGCAGCGATCGTGGGACTAGCAGATACAATGAGCAGTTCTTC.

V gene TRBV9 combines with J gene TRBJ1-3; 9 nucleotides line up with TRBD1. Trimming at V came to 4 bases and at J to 0 bases, leaving 5 bases not matched to a gene. This CDR3 is 16 amino acids long. From germline, CDR1 is SGDLS and CDR2 YYNGEE. CDR3 amino acids: CASSPTGGGSGNTIYF. The CDR3 bases are TGTGCCAGCAGCCCCACAGGGGGCGGCTCTGGAAACACCATATATTTT.

V and J are TRBV6-5 and TRBJ1-1; TRBD1 is a possible D gene (5 bases). CDR1 is MNHEY, CDR2 SVGAGI, per germline. The CDR3 is made up of 15 amino acids. The germline V and J ends were trimmed by 6 bases and 0 bases, with 14 bases remaining between them. The CDR3 here is CASRDSKRMNTEAFF. In DNA form, the CDR3 reads TGTGCCAGCAGAGACAGTAAACGAATGAACACTGAAGCTTTCTTT.

This clone was observed a single time. The chain has TRBV2 and TRBJ1-1; no clear D gene. Trimming removed 4 bases from V and 5 bases from J, with 11 bases in between. The CDR3 sequence is 13 residues long. Per germline, CDR1 SNHLY and CDR2 FYNNEI. The DNA for the CDR3 is TGTGCCAGCAGTGGTGGATCGGGGACTGAAGCTTTCTTT. Its protein is CASSGGSGTEAFF.

The chain carries TRBV5-5 and TRBJ1-1, with D perhaps TRBD1 (6 bases). The CDR3 is made up of 14 amino acids. Germline V CDR1 and CDR2: SGHKS, YYEKEE (reference sequence). Trimming cost V 4 bases and J 3 bases, with 13 bases left between them. The CDR3 loop is CASSKATGYTEAFF. CDR3 coding DNA: TGTGCCAGCAGCAAGGCGACAGGTTACACTGAAGCTTTCTTT.

Regarding this clone: Distinct nucleotide sequences in the sample also encode this CDR3. The chain links TRBV28 to TRBJ2-2; D could derive from TRBD1 or TRBD2 (5 bases each). Deletions cut 2 bases from V and 4 bases from J, with 8 bases between. This CDR3 comprises 14 residues. Germline V gene data show CDR1 as MDHEN and CDR2 as SYDVKM. CDR3 nucleotides: TGTGCCAGCAGTTTAGGGGCGGGCACCGGGGAGCTGTTTTTT. Translation gives CASSLGAGTGELFF.

The rearrangement uses TRBV27 and TRBJ1-5; weak D call: TRBD1 (5 bases). The CDR3 is 13 amino acids. The germline V gene encodes CDR1 MNHEY and CDR2 SMNVEV (reference sequence). V was shortened by 6 bases and J by 0 bases, with 6 bases between the two germline ends. CDR3 DNA: TGTGCCAGCAGGAGGGGTAGCAATCAGCCCCAGCATTTT. Encoded protein: CASRRGSNQPQHF.

The chain is built from TRBV7-9 and TRBJ2-1; D remains unclear. This CDR3 is 15 amino acids long. Germline-derived CDR1 and CDR2 are SEHNR and FQNEAQ (reference sequence). V lost 1 base and J 4 bases, leaving 11 bases between the germline ends. The CDR3, as DNA: TGTGCCAGCAGCTTAGTAGGCGGAGCTTACAATGAGCAGTTCTTC. Translating it yields CASSLVGGAYNEQFF. Complete variable domain (other parts from reference TRBV7-9 and TRBJ2-1): DTGVSQNPRHKITKRGQNVTFRCDPISEHNRLYWYRQTLGQGPEFLTYFQNEAQLEKSRLLSDRFSAERPKGSFSTLEIQRTEQGDSAMYLCASSLVGGAYNEQFFGPGTRLTVL.

V and J are TRBV5-5 and TRBJ2-7; possible D gene TRBD2, 6 bases. V was pared by 3 bases and J by 3 bases, with 7 bases between. Germline CDR1 SGHKS, CDR2 YYEKEE (reference sequence). The CDR3 is made up of 12 amino acids. The CDR3 sequence is CASSSDYYEQYF. CDR3 nucleotides: TGTGCCAGCAGCTCGGACTACTACGAGCAGTACTTC.

This clone came up once. V is TRBV13 and J is TRBJ1-6; 9 bases match TRBD1. CDR1 PRHDT and CDR2 FYEKMQ come from the germline V gene (reference sequence). J lost 10 bases, V lost 0 bases, and 1 base had no gene match. This CDR3 is built from 14 residues. DNA for the CDR3: TGTGCCAGCAGCTTAGGGGACAGGGGCTCACCCCTCCACTTT. The encoded protein is CASSLGDRGSPLHF.

This clone was seen more than once but under ten times. The CDR3 region is CASRAQGVNQPQHF. For the CDR3, the DNA is TGTGCCAGCAGAGCCCAGGGAGTCAATCAGCCCCAGCATTTT. The gene calls are TRBV6-6 and TRBJ1-5; a possible D gene is TRBD1 (5 bases). Trimming removed 6 bases at V and 3 bases at J, with 12 bases between. This CDR3 has 14 amino acids. From germline, CDR1 is MNHNY and CDR2 SVGAGI (reference sequence).

V gene TRBV30 combines with J gene TRBJ2-3, with TRBD2 matching 10 bases. The germline CDR1 and CDR2 sequences are GTSNPN and SVGIG (reference sequence). V trimming: 3 bases; J trimming: 5 bases; junction bases outside the gene matches: 5. This CDR3 contains 14 residues. In DNA, the CDR3 is TGTGCCTGGAGACCCCTAGCGGGAGTAGATACGCAGTATTTT. This encodes CAWRPLAGVDTQYF.

V is TRBV6-5 and J is TRBJ1-6; D is undetermined. The CDR3 totals 15 residues. Trimming removed 2 bases from V and 7 bases from J, with 12 bases in between. Germline loops: CDR1 MNHEY, CDR2 SVGAGI. In DNA, the CDR3 is TGTGCCAGCAGTTACGCCGGGAGTGGGAATTCACCCCTCCACTTT. It encodes CASSYAGSGNSPLHF.

The chain has TRBV13 and TRBJ1-4, with D hard to call. The CDR3 contains 15 residues. CDR1 and CDR2 from the germline V gene are PRHDT and FYEKMQ (reference sequence). V lost 5 bases and J 1 base, leaving 11 bases between the germline ends. CDR3 protein: CASSGKTETNEKLFF. CDR3 DNA sequence: TGTGCCAGCAGCGGCAAGACGGAAACTAATGAAAAACTGTTTTTT. Supplemented by reference TRBV13 and TRBJ1-4, the full variable domain reads AAGVIQSPRHLIKEKRETATLKCYPIPRHDTVYWYQQGPGQDPQFLISFYEKMQSDKGSIPDRFSAQQFSDYHSELNMSSLELGDSALYFCASSGKTETNEKLFFGSGTQLSVL.

This clone has only one observation. V and J are TRBV18 and TRBJ2-3; 7 bases align to TRBD2. The V gene's germline CDR1 is KGHSH and CDR2 LQKENI. The CDR3 consists of 17 residues. Unmatched junction bases numbered 7, after V lost 1 base and J lost 0 bases. The CDR3 here is CASSPLGEGPSTDTQYF. For the CDR3, the DNA is TGTGCCAGCTCACCACTGGGGGAGGGGCCAAGCACAGATACGCAGTATTTT. The full variable domain, in which reference TRBV18 and TRBJ2-3 provide the parts outside the CDR3, is NAGVMQNPRHLVRRRGQEARLRCSPMKGHSHVYWYRQLPEEGLKFMVYLQKENIIDESGMPKERFSAEFPKEGPSILRIQQVVRGDSAAYFCASSPLGEGPSTDTQYFGPGTRLTVL.